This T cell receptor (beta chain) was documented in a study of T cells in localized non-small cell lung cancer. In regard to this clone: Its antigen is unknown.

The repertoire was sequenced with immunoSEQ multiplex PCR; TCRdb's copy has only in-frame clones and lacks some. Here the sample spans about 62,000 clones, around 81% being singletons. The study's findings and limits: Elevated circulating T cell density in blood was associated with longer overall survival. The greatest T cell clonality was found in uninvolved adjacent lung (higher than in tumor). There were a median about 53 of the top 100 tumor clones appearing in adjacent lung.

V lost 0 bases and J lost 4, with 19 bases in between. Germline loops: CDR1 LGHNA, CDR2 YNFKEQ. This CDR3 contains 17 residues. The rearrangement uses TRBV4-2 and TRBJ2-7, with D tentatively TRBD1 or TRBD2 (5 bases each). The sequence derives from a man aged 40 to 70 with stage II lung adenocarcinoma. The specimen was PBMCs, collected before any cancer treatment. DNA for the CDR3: TGTGCCAGCAGCCAAGAGGGGACCGCCCGAAACCTATACGAGCAGTACTTC. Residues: CASSQEGTARNLYEQYF.